Shown below are 14 T cell receptor beta chains from a single sample sequenced in a study of shared clonotypes between healthy human individuals. The data were produced by immunoSEQ multiplex PCR, yet TCRdb's version contains in-frame clones alone and is incomplete. The table lists 2 million to 3 million clones, around nine tenths of them singletons. Source material: naive CD4+ T cells sorted from blood. Stated subset: CD45RA+ positively selected. These receptor sequences come from a man younger than 35 in good health.

CDR3 residues: CASSVGLAGETQYF. The CDR3 DNA is TGCGCCAGCAGCGTCGGACTAGCGGGAGAGACCCAGTACTTC. The chain uses TRBV5-1 and TRBJ2-5, with 11 positions matching TRBD2. V was pared by 4 bases and J by 4 bases, with 3 bases of the junction left unmatched. The germline CDR1 and CDR2 sequences are SGHRS and YFSETQ. There are 14 residues in the CDR3.

The J gene is TRBJ1-4, the V gene TRBV23-1; D might be TRBD1 (6 bases). TRBV23-1 is annotated as an ORF whose role is uncertain. This CDR3 spans 13 amino acids. V dropped 3 bases and J dropped 8 bases, with 10 bases sitting between them. The DNA for the CDR3 is TGCGCCAGCAGTCAGGGGACAAACGAAAAACTGTTTTTT. Amino acid sequence: CASSQGTNEKLFF.

V gene TRBV7-8 combines with J gene TRBJ1-1, with 10 bases aligning to TRBD1. V shed 5 bases, J shed 7 bases, and the junction held 10 bases outside the gene matches. In germline, CDR1 is SGHVS, CDR2 FQNEAQ. The CDR3 covers 15 residues. CDR3: CASSPKRDRGGEAFF. Here the CDR3 DNA reads TGTGCCAGCAGCCCAAAGAGGGACAGGGGTGGTGAAGCTTTCTTT.

The chain links TRBV7-2 to TRBJ2-3; D might be TRBD1 (5 bases). The CDR3 is 14 amino acids. Between the trimmed V and J ends, which lost 10 bases and 8 bases, there was a span of 22 bases. Germline V CDR1 and CDR2: SGHTA, FQGNSA. The CDR3 DNA reads TGTGCCACCTCAGAGTGGGCTGTTCAGGGTACGCAGTATTTT. Amino acids: CATSEWAVQGTQYF.

This clone was picked up one time. The J gene is TRBJ2-7, the V gene TRBV23-1; D is ambiguous. TRBV23-1 is placed among ORFs of uncertain function. Trimming removed 2 bases at V and 5 bases at J, with 4 bases between. This CDR3 contains 11 residues. This chain's CDR3 is CASSQRHEQYF. Here the CDR3 DNA reads TGCGCCAGCAGTCAACGGCACGAGCAGTACTTC.

The rearrangement uses TRBV6-6 and TRBJ2-7; no clear D. The CDR3 is made up of 13 amino acids. The germline gives CDR1 MNHNY, CDR2 SVGAGI (reference sequence). The CDR3 bases are TGTGCTAGCCAGGAACTTGCCTCCTACGAGCAGTACTTC. Protein: CASQELASYEQYF.

The chain recombines TRBV6-1 with TRBJ1-5; 10 bases match TRBD1. V lost 0 bases and J lost 6; bases outside the gene matches: 5. The CDR3 consists of 16 residues. The germline V gene has CDR1 MNHNS and CDR2 SASEGT. CDR3 sequence reads: CASSEAGQGSGQPQHF. In nucleotides, the CDR3 is TGTGCCAGCAGTGAAGCGGGACAGGGGAGCGGTCAGCCCCAGCATTTT.

J is TRBJ2-1 and V is TRBV4-3, with D perhaps matching TRBD1 (6 bases). The germline gives CDR1 LGHNA, CDR2 YSLEER. V was shortened by 1 base and J by 4 bases, with 14 bases between the two germline ends. CDR3 size: 16 residues. The DNA for the CDR3 is TGCGCCAGCAGCCAAGTAGCTACAGGGTCGTACAATGAGCAGTTCTTC. This gives the protein CASSQVATGSYNEQFF.

The chain recombines TRBV9 with TRBJ1-2, with TRBD1 identical over 10 bases. The germline V gene encodes CDR1 SGDLS and CDR2 YYNGEE. CDR3 length: 16 residues. V lost 3 bases to trimming and J lost 4 bases; unmatched junction nucleotides: 9. The DNA of the CDR3 is TGTGCCAGCAGCGGAGGGGACAGGGGTCTAGTCTATGGCTACACCTTC. It encodes CASSGGDRGLVYGYTF.

V is TRBV10-1 and J is TRBJ2-5; the match to TRBD2 covers 7 bases. The last part of the DNA fits TRBJ2-7 better; the J call may be wrong. Germline V gives CDR1 WNHNN, CDR2 SYGVQD (reference sequence). The CDR3 extends over 15 amino acids. The CDR3: CASSAGGGSSYEQYF. In DNA form, the CDR3 reads TGCGCCAGCAGCGCCGGGGGAGGGAGCTCCTACGAGCAGTACTTC.

The chain carries TRBV2 and TRBJ2-5; D is possibly TRBD2 (5 bases). CDR3 length: 14 residues. V lost 6 bases and J lost 7, with 18 bases in between. Per germline, CDR1 SNHLY and CDR2 FYNNEI. In DNA, the CDR3 is TGTGCCAGCAGCGGTACTAGGCCGCAATCGACCCAGTACTTC. Amino acid sequence: CASSGTRPQSTQYF.

The chain joins TRBV11-2 to TRBJ2-1, with D uncertain. The CDR3 has 14 residues. V was clipped by 5 bases and J by 9 bases, with 17 bases between them. Germline V CDR1 and CDR2: SGHAT, FQNNGV. The CDR3 region is CASSTRVGNSEQFF. In nucleotides, the CDR3 is TGTGCCAGCAGCACAAGAGTGGGTAATAGTGAGCAGTTCTTC.

This clone appeared a single time. Other DNA sequences in the same sample also yield this CDR3. The chain links TRBV9 to TRBJ1-2; D might be TRBD1 (6 bases). Deletions cut 2 bases from V and 2 bases from J, with 7 bases between. The germline gives CDR1 SGDLS, CDR2 YYNGEE. This CDR3 comprises 13 residues. The CDR3 loop is CASSVQGNYGYTF. In DNA, the CDR3 is TGTGCCAGCAGCGTCCAGGGGAACTATGGCTACACCTTC.

The chain recombines TRBV10-3 with TRBJ1-2; possibly TRBD1 for D (5 bases). This CDR3 comprises 15 residues. Germline-derived CDR1 and CDR2 are ENHRY and SYGVKD. The V gene lost 3 bases and the J gene lost 6 bases, with 17 bases spanning the gap. The CDR3 region is CAISENGGSVDGYTF. The CDR3 region has the DNA TGTGCCATCAGTGAAAACGGGGGGTCGGTGGATGGCTACACCTTC.